The 12 T cell receptor beta chains listed next were all sequenced from one sample in a study of cytomegalovirus exposure and HLA in healthy donors. 60 Vbeta and 13 Jbeta primers were used in PCR. Sequenced by immunoSEQ multiplex PCR; TCRdb stores in-frame clones only, minus some. The data hold 150,000 to 200,000 clones, with roughly four fifths observed a single time. Sequenced: PBMCs. These receptors were obtained from a man aged 45-65 years in good health and CMV-seronegative.

The chain has TRBV6-7 and TRBJ1-2, with 8 bases that match TRBD1. TRBV6-7 is noted as an ORF with a role that remains uncertain. This CDR3 comprises 11 residues. J lost 8 bases, V lost 8 bases, and 4 bases had no gene match. The CDR3 here is CASDRGEGYTF. DNA for the CDR3: TGTGCCAGCGACAGGGGTGAAGGCTACACCTTC.

This rearrangement joins TRBV4-1 to TRBJ2-1; TRBD1 might be the D (6 bases). The CDR3 contains 17 residues. Germline V lookup: CDR1 MGHRA, CDR2 YSYEKL. Trimming cost V 1 base and J 5 bases, with 18 bases left between them. CDR3 DNA sequence: TGCGCCAGCAGCCAAGTTCTTACTTCGACAGGCCACAATGAGCAGTTCTTC. Translating it yields CASSQVLTSTGHNEQFF.

This rearrangement joins TRBV11-3 to TRBJ2-5; TRBD1 agrees at 8 bases. This CDR3 comprises 16 residues. Germline loops: CDR1 SGHNT, CDR2 YENEEA. J was trimmed by 1 base and V by 3 bases; bases with no gene match: 7. CDR3 region: CASSFGQGASQETQYF. For the CDR3, the DNA is TGTGCCAGCAGCTTTGGGCAGGGGGCTAGCCAAGAGACCCAGTACTTC.

In nucleotides, the CDR3 is TGCGCCAGCAGTTCACTAGCGGGGGGCGACAGCTCCTACGAGCAGTACTTC. It codes for CASSSLAGGDSSYEQYF. This sequence joins TRBV10-2 and TRBJ2-7; 12 bases align to TRBD2. Germline loops: CDR1 WSHSY, CDR2 SAAADI. V was clipped by 5 bases and J by 0 bases; unmatched bases: 8. This CDR3 has 17 amino acids.

The V call is TRBV7-2, the J call TRBJ2-1, with TRBD2 identical over 8 bases. The CDR3 is 15 residues long. Germline V gives CDR1 SGHTA, CDR2 FQGNSA. V dropped 3 bases and J dropped 8; count of bases not matched to a gene: 9. CDR3 in amino acids: CASSLLGLASHEQFF. In nucleotides, the CDR3 is TGTGCCAGCAGCTTGTTAGGACTAGCTTCCCATGAGCAGTTCTTC.

This CDR3 is CASDPGTGNNEQFF. The DNA for the CDR3 is TGTGCCAGTGATCCCGGGACAGGTAACAATGAGCAGTTCTTC. J is TRBJ2-1 and V is TRBV19, with 8 bases identical to TRBD1. The CDR3 is 14 residues long. With 8 bases clipped from V and 5 bases from J, the junction kept 8 bases outside the gene matches. The germline gives CDR1 LNHDA, CDR2 SQIVND (reference sequence).

The chain couples TRBV18 to TRBJ2-5; 8 bases match TRBD2. The junction had 15 bases not matched to a gene; V was cut back by 1 base and J by 5 bases. CDR1 is KGHSH and CDR2 is LQKENI in the germline V gene. This CDR3 contains 18 residues. CDR3 DNA sequence: TGTGCCAGCTCACCACTGGGGGCAAGCGGGGGATTGCGGGAGACCCAGTACTTC. Translated, it gives CASSPLGASGGLRETQYF.

This clone was found once. The chain couples TRBV9 to TRBJ1-4; D unresolved. Germline loops: CDR1 SGDLS, CDR2 YYNGEE. The ends were cut back, 4 bases at V and 0 bases at J, with 10 bases in the middle. The CDR3 has 15 amino acids. The CDR3 DNA reads TGTGCCAGCAGCAGGCGGGATGCAACTAATGAAAAACTGTTTTTT. This translates into CASSRRDATNEKLFF.

The gene calls are TRBV18 and TRBJ1-4; a possible D gene is TRBD1 (6 bases). The CDR3 runs to 15 residues. Trimming stripped 4 bases from V and 3 bases from J, with 12 bases between. Germline V lookup: CDR1 KGHSH, CDR2 LQKENI. In DNA, the CDR3 is TGTGCCAGCTCACTACAGACAGGTCCTAATGAAAAACTGTTTTTT. This sequence encodes CASSLQTGPNEKLFF.

This sequence joins TRBV6-5 and TRBJ1-1; 11 bases are a match to TRBD1. The CDR3 covers 16 residues. With 2 bases clipped from V and 4 bases from J, the junction kept 6 bases outside the gene matches. CDR1 and CDR2 (germline): MNHEY, SVGAGI. DNA for the CDR3: TGTGCCAGCAGTTACGGGACAGGGGGGAAGGGCACTGAAGCTTTCTTT. Its protein is CASSYGTGGKGTEAFF.

V is TRBV18 and J is TRBJ1-3; 8 positions match TRBD1. V dropped 4 bases and J dropped 0; count of bases not matched to a gene: 11. The CDR3 consists of 18 residues. Germline V gene sequence: CDR1 KGHSH, CDR2 LQKENI. In DNA form, the CDR3 reads TGTGCCAGCTCACAACCATGGACAGGGCTTGGCTCTGGAAACACCATATATTTT. Translation gives CASSQPWTGLGSGNTIYF.

This sequence joins TRBV7-2 and TRBJ2-7; D is undetermined. The CDR3 is 13 residues long. Trimming removed 1 base from V and 8 bases from J, with 12 bases in between. Germline CDR1 and CDR2: SGHTA and FQGNSA. This CDR3 is CASSLEARLKQYF. The DNA of the CDR3 is TGTGCCAGCAGCTTAGAAGCCCGACTTAAGCAGTACTTC.